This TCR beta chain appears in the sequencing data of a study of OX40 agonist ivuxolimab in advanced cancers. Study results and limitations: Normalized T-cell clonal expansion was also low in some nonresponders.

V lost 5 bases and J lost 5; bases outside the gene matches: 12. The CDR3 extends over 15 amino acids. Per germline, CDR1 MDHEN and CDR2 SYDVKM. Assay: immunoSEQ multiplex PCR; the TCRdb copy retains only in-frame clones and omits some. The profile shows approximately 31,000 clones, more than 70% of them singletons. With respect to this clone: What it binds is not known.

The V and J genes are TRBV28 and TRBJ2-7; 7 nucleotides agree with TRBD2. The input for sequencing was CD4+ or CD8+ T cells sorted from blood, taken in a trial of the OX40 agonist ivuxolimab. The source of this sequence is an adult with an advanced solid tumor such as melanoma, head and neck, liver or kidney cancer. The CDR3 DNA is TGTGCCAGCAGTCTCTCGGGGGGAGGGTCCCACGAGCAGTACTTC. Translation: CASSLSGGGSHEQYF.